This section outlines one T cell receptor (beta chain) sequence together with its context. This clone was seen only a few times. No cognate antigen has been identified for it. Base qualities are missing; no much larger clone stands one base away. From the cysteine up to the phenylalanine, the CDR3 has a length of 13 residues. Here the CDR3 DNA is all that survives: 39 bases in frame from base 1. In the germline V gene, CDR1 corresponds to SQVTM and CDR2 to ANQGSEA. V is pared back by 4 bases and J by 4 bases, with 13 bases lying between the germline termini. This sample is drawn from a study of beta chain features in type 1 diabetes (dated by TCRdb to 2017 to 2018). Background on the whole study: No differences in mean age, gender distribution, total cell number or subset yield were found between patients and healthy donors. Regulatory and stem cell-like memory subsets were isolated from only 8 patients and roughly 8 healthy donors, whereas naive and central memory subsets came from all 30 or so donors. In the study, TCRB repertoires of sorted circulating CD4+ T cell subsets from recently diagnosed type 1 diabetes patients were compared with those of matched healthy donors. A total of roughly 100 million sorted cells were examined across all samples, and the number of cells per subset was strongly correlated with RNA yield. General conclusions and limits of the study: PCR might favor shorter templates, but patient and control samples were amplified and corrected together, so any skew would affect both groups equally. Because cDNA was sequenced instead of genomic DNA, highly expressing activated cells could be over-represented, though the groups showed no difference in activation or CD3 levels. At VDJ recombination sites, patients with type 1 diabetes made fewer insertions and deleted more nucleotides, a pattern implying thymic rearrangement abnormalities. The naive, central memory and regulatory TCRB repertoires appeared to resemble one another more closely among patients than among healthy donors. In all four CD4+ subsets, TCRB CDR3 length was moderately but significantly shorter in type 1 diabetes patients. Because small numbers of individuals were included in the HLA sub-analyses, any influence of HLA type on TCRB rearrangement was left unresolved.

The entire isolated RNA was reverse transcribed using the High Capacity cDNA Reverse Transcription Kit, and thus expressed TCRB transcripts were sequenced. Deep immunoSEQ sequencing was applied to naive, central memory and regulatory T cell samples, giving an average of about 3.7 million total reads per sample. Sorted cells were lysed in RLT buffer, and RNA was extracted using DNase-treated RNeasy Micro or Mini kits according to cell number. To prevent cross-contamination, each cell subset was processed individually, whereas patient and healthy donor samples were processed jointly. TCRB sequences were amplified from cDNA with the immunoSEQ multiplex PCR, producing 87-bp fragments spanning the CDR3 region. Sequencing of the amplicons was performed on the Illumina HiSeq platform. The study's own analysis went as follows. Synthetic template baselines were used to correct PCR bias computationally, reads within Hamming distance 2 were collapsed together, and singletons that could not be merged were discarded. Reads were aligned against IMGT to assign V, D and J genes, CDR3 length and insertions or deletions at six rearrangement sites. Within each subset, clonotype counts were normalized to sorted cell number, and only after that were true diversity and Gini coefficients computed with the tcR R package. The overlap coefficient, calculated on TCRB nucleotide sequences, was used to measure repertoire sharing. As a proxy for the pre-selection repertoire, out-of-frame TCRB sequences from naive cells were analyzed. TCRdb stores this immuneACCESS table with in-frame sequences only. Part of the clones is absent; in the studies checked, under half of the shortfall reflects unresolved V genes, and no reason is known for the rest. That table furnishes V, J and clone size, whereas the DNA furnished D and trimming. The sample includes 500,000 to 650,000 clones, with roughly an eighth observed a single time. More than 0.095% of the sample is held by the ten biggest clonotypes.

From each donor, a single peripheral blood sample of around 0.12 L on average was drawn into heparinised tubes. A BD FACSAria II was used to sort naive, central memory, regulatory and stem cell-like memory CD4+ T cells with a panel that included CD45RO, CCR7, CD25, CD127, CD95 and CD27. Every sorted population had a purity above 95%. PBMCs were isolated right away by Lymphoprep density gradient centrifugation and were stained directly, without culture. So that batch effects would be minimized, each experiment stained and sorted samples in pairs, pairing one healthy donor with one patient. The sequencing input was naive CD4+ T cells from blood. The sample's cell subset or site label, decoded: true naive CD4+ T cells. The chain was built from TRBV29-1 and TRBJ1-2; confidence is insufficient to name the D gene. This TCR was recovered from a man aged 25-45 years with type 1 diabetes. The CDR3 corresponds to CSVASDDGYGYTF. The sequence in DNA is TGCAGCGTTGCGAGCGACGACGGCTATGGCTACACCTTC.